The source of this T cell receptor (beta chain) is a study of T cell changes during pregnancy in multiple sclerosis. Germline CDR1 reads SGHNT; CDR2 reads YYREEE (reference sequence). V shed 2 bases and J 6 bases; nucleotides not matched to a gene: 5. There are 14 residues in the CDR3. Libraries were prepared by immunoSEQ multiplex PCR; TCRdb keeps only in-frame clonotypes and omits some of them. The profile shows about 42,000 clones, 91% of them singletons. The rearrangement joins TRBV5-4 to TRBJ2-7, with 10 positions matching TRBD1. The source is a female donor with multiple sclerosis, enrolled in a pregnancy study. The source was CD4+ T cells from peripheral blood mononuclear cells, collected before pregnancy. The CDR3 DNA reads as TGTGCCAGCAGCTTAAGGGACAGGGGCGGCGAGCAGTACTTC. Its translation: CASSLRDRGGEQYF.